The rows below give T cell receptor beta chains drawn from one sample of a study of prognosis after radiotherapy for stage I lung cancer. TCRdb analysed the multiplex PCR reads with MiXCR anew, one entry per CDR3 protein. The sample lists 10,000 to 15,000 distinct CDR3 sequences, nearly 55% occurring once. Sequenced here: PBMCs, sampled before or after stereotactic body radiation therapy (not recorded which). Receptor source: a donor over 45 with non-small cell lung cancer. CDR3s include the opening cysteine and the closing phenylalanine or tryptophan.

j_call	v_call	cdr3_aa
TRBJ2-7	TRBV10-3	CAISDGLAYEQYF
TRBJ1-5	TRBV6-1	CASSINSSGHPQHF
TRBJ1-5	TRBV27	CASSFKPNQPQHF
TRBJ2-1	TRBV12-3/TRBV12-4	CASSEREGSYNEQFF
TRBJ2-7	TRBV7-6	CASSLDWVGEQYF
TRBJ2-7	TRBV10-3	CAIIGQVSFEQYF
TRBJ2-7	TRBV7-9	CASSLVLVNDEQYF
TRBJ2-3	TRBV6-1	CASSGGRAGADTQYF
TRBJ2-7	TRBV19	CASSIAHRSSYEQYF
TRBJ2-7	TRBV29-1	CSVARGYEQYF
TRBJ2-1	TRBV7-3	CASSEVAGNEQFF
TRBJ1-1	TRBV7-2	CATEPHGGPMNTEAFF
TRBJ2-7	TRBV29-1	CSVETSGSRGSYDQYF
TRBJ1-3	TRBV5-1	CASSSNSGNTIYF